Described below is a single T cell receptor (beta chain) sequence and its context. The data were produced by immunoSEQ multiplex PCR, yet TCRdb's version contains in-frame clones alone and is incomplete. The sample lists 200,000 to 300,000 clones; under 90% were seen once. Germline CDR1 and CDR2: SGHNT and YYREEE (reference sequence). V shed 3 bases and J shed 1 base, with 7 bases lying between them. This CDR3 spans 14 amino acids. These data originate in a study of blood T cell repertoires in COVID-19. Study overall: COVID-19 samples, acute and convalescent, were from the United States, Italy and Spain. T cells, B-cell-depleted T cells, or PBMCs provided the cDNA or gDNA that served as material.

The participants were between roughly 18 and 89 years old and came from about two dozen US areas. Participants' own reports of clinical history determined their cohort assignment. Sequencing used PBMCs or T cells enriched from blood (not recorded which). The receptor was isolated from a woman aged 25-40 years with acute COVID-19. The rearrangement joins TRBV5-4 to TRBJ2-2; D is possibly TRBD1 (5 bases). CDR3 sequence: CASSYGQNTGELFF. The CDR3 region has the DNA TGTGCCAGCAGCTACGGACAGAACACCGGGGAGCTGTTTTTT.